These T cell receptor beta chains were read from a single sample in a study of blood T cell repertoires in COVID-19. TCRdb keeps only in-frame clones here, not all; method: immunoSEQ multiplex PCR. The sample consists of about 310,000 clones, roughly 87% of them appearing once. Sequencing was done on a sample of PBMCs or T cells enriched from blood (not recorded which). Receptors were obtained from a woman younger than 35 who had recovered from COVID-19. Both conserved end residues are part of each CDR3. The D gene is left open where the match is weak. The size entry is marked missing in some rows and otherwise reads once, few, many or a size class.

TGTGCCAGCAGCTCGGGACAGGGGAATTCACCCCTCCACTTT,CASSSGQGNSPLHF,TRBV7-3,14,few,TRBD1,TRBJ1-6
TGTGCCAGCAGCGCCCGGTTTCAGGGTAAGAACGAGCAGTACTTC,CASSARFQGKNEQYF,TRBV11-2,15,.,.,TRBJ2-7
TGTGCCAGCAGCCTAGAGAGAGCGGGTCAAGAGACCCAGTACTTC,CASSLERAGQETQYF,TRBV7-2,15,.,.,TRBJ2-5
TGTGCCAGCAGCCAGAAACCGCCACAGGGGGTGAACACTGAAGCTTTCTTT,CASSQKPPQGVNTEAFF,TRBV7-9,17,.,TRBD1,TRBJ1-1
TGTGCCAGCACCCGATGGGGACAGGGGTTTACCGGGGAGCTGTTTTTT,CASTRWGQGFTGELFF,TRBV7-9,16,.,TRBD1,TRBJ2-2
TGTGCCAGCAGCTTTTCGGGGTCACACAATGAGCAGTTCTTC,CASSFSGSHNEQFF,TRBV7-9,14,.,.,TRBJ2-1
TGCGCCAGCAGCGCAGGGGGGACGAACACTGAAGCTTTCTTT,CASSAGGTNTEAFF,TRBV5-1,14,once,TRBD1,TRBJ1-1
TGTGCCAGCAGCCCCCCGGGACAGGGGGCCTATGGCTACACCTTC,CASSPPGQGAYGYTF,TRBV7-9,15,.,TRBD1,TRBJ1-2
TGTGCCAGCAGCTTAAAGGGGGACAGGCTCTACAATGAGCAGTTCTTC,CASSLKGDRLYNEQFF,TRBV7-3,16,.,TRBD1,TRBJ2-1
TGTGCCACCAGTGATTTGGGCACCTCCTATGGCTACACCTTC,CATSDLGTSYGYTF,TRBV24-1,14,.,.,TRBJ1-2
TGTGCCAGTAGTACCCAAGTGAGCTCCTACAATGAGCAGTTCTTC,CASSTQVSSYNEQFF,TRBV19,15,.,.,TRBJ2-1
TGTGCCAGCAGCCAAAGTATAGATTCTGGGGCCAACGTCCTGACTTTC,CASSQSIDSGANVLTF,TRBV3-1/TRBV3-2,16,.,.,TRBJ2-6
TGTGCCAGCAGTCTACTAACAGGGCCTATCGGGGGGCTAATAGCCAAAAACATTCAGTACTTC,CASSLLTGPIGGLIAKNIQYF,TRBV28,21,.,.,TRBJ2-4
TGTGCCAGCAGCACCCGGACAGGGCTAGGAAACACCATATATTTT,CASSTRTGLGNTIYF,TRBV7-2,15,few,TRBD1,TRBJ1-3
TGTGCCAGCAGCTTGGGTAAAGGGGGAATGAACACTGAAGCTTTCTTT,CASSLGKGGMNTEAFF,TRBV5-5,16,.,.,TRBJ1-1
TGCGCCAGCAGCCGCACAGGGGGTGACGAGCAGTACTTC,CASSRTGGDEQYF,TRBV5-1,13,once,TRBD1,TRBJ2-7
TGTGCCAGCAGTGTTGGAGGTTCTAACACCGGGGAGCTGTTTTTT,CASSVGGSNTGELFF,TRBV7-9,15,once,.,TRBJ2-2
TGTGCCAGCAGCCCGTTGAAGGGGGGCACAGATACGCAGTATTTT,CASSPLKGGTDTQYF,TRBV6-4,15,.,.,TRBJ2-3
TGTGCCAGCAGCCGCCGACTAGAAGATGAGCAGTTCTTC,CASSRRLEDEQFF,TRBV11-2,13,few,.,TRBJ2-1
TGTGCCAGCAGTTTCGTCACGGGTAACACTGAAGCTTTCTTT,CASSFVTGNTEAFF,TRBV7-9,14,.,.,TRBJ1-1
TGTGCCAGCAGTGAAACAACAGGGACCTATGGCTACACCTTC,CASSETTGTYGYTF,TRBV6-4,14,.,.,TRBJ1-2
TGTGCCAGCAGCCCGAGACAGGGAAGTAACTATGGCTACACCTTC,CASSPRQGSNYGYTF,TRBV7-2,15,once,TRBD1,TRBJ1-2
TGTGCCATCAGTCCGCAGGGGTCGGGACCCCTCCACTTT,CAISPQGSGPLHF,TRBV10-3,13,.,.,TRBJ1-6
TGCGCCAGCAGCCAAGATCTAGCTACCTACACCTTC,CASSQDLATYTF,TRBV4-1,12,.,.,TRBJ1-2
TGTGCCAGCAGCCAACCCTACAAGGACAGAACTTCCTACGAGCAGTACTTC,CASSQPYKDRTSYEQYF,TRBV4-2,17,.,.,TRBJ2-7
TGTGCCAGCGGAACAGGATCTCTGGCTGAAGCTTTCTTT,CASGTGSLAEAFF,TRBV6-5,13,.,.,TRBJ1-1
TGTGCCAGCTTTCGGACAGGGGGCCCCTACGAGCAGTACTTC,CASFRTGGPYEQYF,TRBV21-1,14,.,.,TRBJ2-7
TGTGCCAGCAGTTACCCAGCGGGGCGAACTAGCACAGATACGCAGTATTTT,CASSYPAGRTSTDTQYF,TRBV6-2/TRBV6-3,17,.,TRBD2,TRBJ2-3
TGTGCCAGCAGCTCTAGCGGGGCATCCTACGAGCAGTACTTC,CASSSSGASYEQYF,TRBV7-8,14,.,TRBD2,TRBJ2-7
TGTGCCAGCAGGGCGCGGCGCTACGAGCAGTACTTC,CASRARRYEQYF,TRBV6-5,12,.,.,TRBJ2-7
TGTGCCAGCAGCTTAGCGAGGGACAGAGACTCTGGAAACACCATATATTTT,CASSLARDRDSGNTIYF,TRBV7-9,17,.,TRBD1,TRBJ1-3
TGTGCCAGCAGCTTAGCGTTAGGCGGCACTGAAGCTTTCTTT,CASSLALGGTEAFF,TRBV7-2,14,.,.,TRBJ1-1
TGTGCCAGCGGACCTATGGGCGAGACAGGGGCGGGGGGCTACACCTTC,CASGPMGETGAGGYTF,TRBV27,16,.,TRBD1,TRBJ1-2
TGTGCCAGCAGCTTATCCCCCGGGGGGGACTATGGCTACACCTTC,CASSLSPGGDYGYTF,TRBV7-2,15,.,.,TRBJ1-2
TGCAGCGTTGGGGGACAGGATGGCTACAATGAGCAGTTCTTC,CSVGGQDGYNEQFF,TRBV29-1,14,once,TRBD1,TRBJ2-1
TGTGCCAGCAGACCAGGGGGAAGGTTTGTTAAAGCTTTCTTT,CASRPGGRFVKAFF,TRBV7-2,14,.,TRBD1,TRBJ1-1
TGTGCCAGCTGGGGGGGAGGGGCCGCCGCTAACTATGGCTACACCTTC,CASWGGGAAANYGYTF,TRBV5-4,16,.,.,TRBJ1-2
TGTGCCAGCGCCGGGACAGGGTGGGTCGGGGCTGAAGCTTTCTTT,CASAGTGWVGAEAFF,TRBV27,15,.,TRBD1,TRBJ1-1
TGTGCCAGCAGCCCCGGGGGGTGGGGAAGTGATAACTATGGCTACACCTTC,CASSPGGWGSDNYGYTF,TRBV5-4,17,.,.,TRBJ1-2
TGCAGCGTTGATCGCGGCTATGGCTACACCTTC,CSVDRGYGYTF,TRBV29-1,11,.,.,TRBJ1-2
TGTGCCAGCAGCTTAATGGCGGGTAATGAAAAACTGTTTTTT,CASSLMAGNEKLFF,TRBV7-2,14,few,.,TRBJ1-4
TGTGCCAGCAGCCGAGCTGGACAGCCAAATCAGCCCCAGCATTTT,CASSRAGQPNQPQHF,TRBV21-1,15,.,.,TRBJ1-5
TGTGCCAGCAGTGCTTACAGGGATGAAGATGAAAAACTGTTTTTT,CASSAYRDEDEKLFF,TRBV25-1,15,.,.,TRBJ1-4
TGTGCCAGCAGCTTTCTCGGGAAACCCTACAATGAGCAGTTCTTC,CASSFLGKPYNEQFF,TRBV7-3,15,.,.,TRBJ2-1
TGTGCCAGCAGCCCGGCCCCCCAGGGGGATAGTTCACCCCTCCACTTT,CASSPAPQGDSSPLHF,TRBV7-3,16,.,TRBD1,TRBJ1-6
TGTGCCACAGGCGAGGTGAGTAACTATGGCTACACCTTC,CATGEVSNYGYTF,TRBV24-1,13,.,.,TRBJ1-2
TGTGCCAGCAGTGACCCCTTACAAGAGACCCAGTACTTC,CASSDPLQETQYF,TRBV2,13,.,.,TRBJ2-5
TGTGCCAGCAGTCTGAACTACTATGAGCAGTTCTTC,CASSLNYYEQFF,TRBV6-6,12,.,.,TRBJ2-1
TGTGCCAGCAGCCGGGACAGGGTTGGCGGGGCCAACGTCCTGACTTTC,CASSRDRVGGANVLTF,TRBV11-1,16,.,TRBD1,TRBJ2-6
TGTGCCAGCAGTCAACAGTGGGAGACCCAGTACTTC,CASSQQWETQYF,TRBV12-3/TRBV12-4,12,.,.,TRBJ2-5
TGTGCCAGCAGCTACATAGCGGGACTTAAAGATACGCAGTATTTT,CASSYIAGLKDTQYF,TRBV7-8,15,.,TRBD2,TRBJ2-3